Below are 25 T cell receptor beta chains sequenced from a single sample in a study of tumor and adjacent non-tumor tissue in lung cancer (dated by TCRdb to 2016 to 2019). Libraries were prepared through multiplex PCR. The instrument given in TCRdb is Illumina HiSeq 2500. Following protocols modified from ARM-PCR, the researchers constructed TCRbeta libraries through three rounds of nested PCR with primers (Table S4). TCRdb reanalyzed the raw reads on its own, using fastp at Q25 for trimming and MiXCR for clone calling, and kept in-frame beta chains. Every CDR3 protein is listed once, alongside the most common genes and DNA of its rows. This sample holds about 100,000 distinct CDR3 sequences; roughly 60% were observed only once. The biggest ten clones account for around a fifth of the sample. RNA was isolated from bulk unsorted tissue, and RNA quality was assessed with a NanoDrop ND-1000 and an Agilent 2100. Normal lung samples were distant non-tumor tissue taken more than 3 cm from the tumor edge.

Sequenced material: distant non-tumor lung tissue. Every receptor here comes from a young man with non-small cell lung cancer.

For this clonotype: One junction end disagrees with the germline gene, perhaps due to a read error. This chain links TRBV6-1 with TRBJ2-1; D remains ambiguous. The CDR3 is made up of 15 amino acids. Germline V gene lookup returns CDR1 MNHNS and CDR2 SASEGT. The CDR3, as DNA: TGTACCAGGATTCAATTGGACGCATACAACAATGAGCAGTTCTTC. Encoded protein: CTRIQLDAYNNEQFF.

The CDR3 spells CSVTAQIEDEQFF. CDR3 bases: TGCAGCGTTACGGCCCAAATCGAGGATGAGCAGTTCTTC. V usage is TRBV29-1 and J usage is TRBJ2-1; D not certain. The CDR3 extends over 13 amino acids. Trimming took 5 bases from V and 8 from J, leaving 16 bases between them. The germline V gene has CDR1 SQVTM and CDR2 ANQGSEA.

Comments on this clonotype: A much larger clone differs by one base, so this may be a read error. The chain joins TRBV7-9 to TRBJ1-6, with D perhaps matching TRBD1 (5 bases). Trimming shortened V by 5 bases and J by 9 bases, and 11 bases separated the two germline ends. The CDR3 length is 13 residues. Germline CDR1 SEHNR, CDR2 FQNEAQ (reference sequence). CDR3 protein: CASSMIDSSPLHF. In DNA, the CDR3 is TGTGCCAGCAGCATGATCGACAGTTCACCCCTCCACTTT. Drawing the rest from reference TRBV7-9 and TRBJ1-6, the complete variable domain is DTGVSQNPRHKITKRGQNVTFRCDPISEHNRLYWYRQTLGQGPEFLTYFQNEAQLEKSRLLSDRFSAERPKGSFSTLEIQRTEQGDSAMYLCASSMIDSSPLHFGNGTRLTVT.

With regard to this clonotype: This could be a read error, since a much larger clone is one nucleotide away. The CDR3 DNA reads as TGTGCCAGCAGTTTAACGGAAGGGGCTATAGATACGCAGTATTTT. Protein sequence: CASSLTEGAIDTQYF. The chain links TRBV12-3 or TRBV12-4 to TRBJ2-3; D is perhaps TRBD1 (5 bases). This CDR3 contains 15 residues. Trimming left V 2 bases short and J 5 bases short, with 14 bases between.

Comment on this clonotype: Here the CDR3 omits its conserved ending phenylalanine or tryptophan, so a read error is the likely source. The rearrangement links TRBV5-5 to TRBJ2-5, with D hard to call. This CDR3 contains 14 residues. Germline V gene data show CDR1 as SGHKS and CDR2 as YYEKEE (reference sequence). This chain's CDR3 is CASSFQRTQETQYS. The CDR3 DNA sequence: TGTGCTAGCAGCTTTCAGCGAACCCAAGAGACCCAGTACTCC.

This clonotype has just one count. Mismatch with germline at one junction end may stem from a read error. The J gene is TRBJ2-7, the V gene TRBV6-1; D is undetermined. The CDR3 is made up of 13 amino acids. Germline loops: CDR1 MNHNS, CDR2 SASEGT. In nucleotides, the CDR3 is TGTGCCAGCAGAGCCGCTATACCCTACGAGCAGTATTTC. Translated, it gives CASRAAIPYEQYF.

Concerning this clonotype: A read error may account for a junction end that differs from germline. The chain combines TRBV12-3 or TRBV12-4 with TRBJ1-6; D may be TRBD1 (6 bases). The CDR3 consists of 14 residues. The DNA for the CDR3 is TGTGCTAGCAGTTTAGGGGGGCCTGGGGCACCTCCCCACTTT. Its protein product is CASSLGGPGAPPHF.

The chain links TRBV11-2 to TRBJ2-7, with 8 bases lining up with TRBD1. The germline V gene encodes CDR1 SGHAT and CDR2 FQNNGV. This CDR3 has 15 residues. The CDR3 DNA reads TGTACCAACAGCATCGTTCGGACAGGGCTGGGCGAGCAGTACTTC. Translation: CTNSIVRTGLGEQYF.

Concerning this clonotype: Since no conserved phenylalanine or tryptophan closes the CDR3, a read error is the likely cause. The DNA of the CDR3 is TGTGCCAGCAGCCTAGGACTGGGGCAGTTCCTC. It codes for CASSLGLGQFL. The chain uses TRBV12-3 or TRBV12-4 and TRBJ2-1; D perhaps matches TRBD2 (5 bases). Trimming left V 6 bases short and J 12 bases short, with 12 bases between. This CDR3 contains 11 residues.

This chain uses TRBV20-1 with TRBJ2-7; D remains ambiguous. This CDR3 spans 14 amino acids. V was pared by 5 bases and J by 1 base, with 15 bases between. Germline V gene data show CDR1 as DFQATT and CDR2 as SNEGSKA (reference sequence). The CDR3 DNA reads as TGCAGTGCTTGTCCTCATTTGGGGTCCTACGAGCAGTACTTC. Amino acids: CSACPHLGSYEQYF.

The V call is TRBV11-2, the J call TRBJ2-2; D gene unclear. The V gene's germline CDR1 is SGHAT and CDR2 FQNNGV. V gave up 9 bases and J gave up 2 bases, with 13 bases separating them. The CDR3 extends over 14 amino acids. CDR3 sequence reads: CASSSKRNTGELFF. CDR3 coding DNA: TGTGCCAGTAGCAGTAAAAGAAACACCGGGGAGCTGTTTTTT.

This clonotype appeared a few times. Being one base from a much bigger clone, this may be a read error. The chain links TRBV12-3 or TRBV12-4 to TRBJ2-3; TRBD2 matches 11 bases. The CDR3 length is 15 residues. DNA of the CDR3: TGTGCCGGCAGTTTAGCGGGAGGGGGCACAGATACGCAGTATTTT. Translating gives CAGSLAGGGTDTQYF.

This clonotype occurred once. Relative to the germline gene, one junction end is altered; a read error may explain this. This rearrangement joins TRBV11-2 to TRBJ2-1; 9 bases fit TRBD2. Germline V gene sequence: CDR1 SGHAT, CDR2 FQNNGV. The CDR3 length is 14 residues. DNA of the CDR3: TGTGCCAACAGCTTTGCTAGCGGGGCCAATAAGCAGTTCTTC. Residues: CANSFASGANKQFF.

As to this clonotype: A read error may account for a junction end that differs from germline. The rearrangement uses TRBV11-3 and TRBJ2-5, with TRBD1 as a possible D gene (6 bases). This CDR3 contains 15 residues. Germline V gives CDR1 SGHNT, CDR2 YENEEA. CDR3 region: CASSYPWTAEETQYF. For the CDR3, the DNA is TGTGCAAGCAGCTACCCATGGACAGCAGAAGAGACCCAGTACTTC.

Only a few counts were recorded for this clonotype. At one boundary the junction diverges from the germline segment, which might be a read error. The rearrangement uses TRBV11-2 and TRBJ2-7; D may be TRBD1 (6 bases). CDR1 and CDR2 (germline): SGHAT, FQNNGV. CDR3 size: 11 residues. CDR3 sequence (DNA): TGTGCCAGCAGTTTAAGTACAGGGATGGACTTC. Encoded protein: CASSLSTGMDF.

As concerns this clonotype: This may be a read error: a much more frequent sequence differs by one nucleotide. The chain carries TRBV6-6 and TRBJ2-1; 8 bases fit TRBD1. This CDR3 is 13 amino acids long. The V gene's germline CDR1 is MNHNY and CDR2 SVGAGI (reference sequence). DNA of the CDR3: TGTGCCAGCAATCTTCAGGGGGCGAATGGGCAGTTCTTC. It translates to CASNLQGANGQFF.

Regarding this clonotype: Because it lacks the conserved phenylalanine or tryptophan at the end, this CDR3 is likely a read error. The chain recombines TRBV12-3 or TRBV12-4 with TRBJ2-2, with D hard to call. Trimming left V 7 bases short and J 1 base short, with 13 bases between. The CDR3 covers 15 residues. The CDR3 reads CASTHKARNTGELFY. The CDR3 DNA sequence: TGTGCCAGCACACATAAAGCTCGGAACACCGGGGAGCTGTTTTAT.

This clonotype was observed a handful of times. Just one base apart from a much larger clone, this may be a read error. J is TRBJ2-2 and V is TRBV6-6; TRBD1 might be the D (5 bases). The germline V and J ends were trimmed by 0 bases and 7 bases, with 12 bases remaining between them. The CDR3 totals 15 residues. Germline CDR1 reads MNHNY; CDR2 reads SVGAGI (reference sequence). Written as DNA, the CDR3 is TGTGCCAGCAGTTACTCGGAAGGGGTTGGCGGGGAGCTGTTTTTT. It encodes CASSYSEGVGGELFF.

This rearrangement joins TRBV12-5 to TRBJ2-4, with D tentatively TRBD1 or TRBD2 (5 bases each). The V gene lost 10 bases and the J gene lost 3 bases, with 16 bases spanning the gap. This CDR3 comprises 14 residues. CDR1 is LGHNT and CDR2 is FRNRAP in the germline V gene. The CDR3 nucleotides are TGTGCTATGGCGCTGGGGGTAATCAAAAACATTCAGTACTTC. This sequence encodes CAMALGVIKNIQYF.

For this clonotype: One base away lies a much larger clone, so this may be a sequencing read error. The CDR3 protein is CASSEWKGTGAQPQHF. Written as DNA, the CDR3 is TGTGCCAGCAGTGAATGGAAGGGGACGGGAGCTCAGCCCCAGCATTTT. V and J are TRBV6-1 and TRBJ1-5; the D gene is possibly TRBD1 (5 bases). CDR1 is MNHNS, CDR2 SASEGT, per germline. This CDR3 contains 16 residues. V dropped 2 bases and J dropped 6 bases, with 17 bases sitting between them.

Turning to this clonotype: A read error may produce the germline difference seen at one junction end. The chain is built from TRBV24-1 and TRBJ2-5; weak D call: TRBD2 (5 bases). CDR3 size: 16 residues. In germline, CDR1 is KGHDR, CDR2 SFDVKD. CDR3 in amino acids: CATSDLSGSLSEIQYF. The CDR3, as DNA: TGCGCCACCAGTGACCTGAGTGGGAGTCTATCGGAGATCCAGTACTTC.

To note about this clonotype: The conserved phenylalanine or tryptophan is not found at the CDR3 terminus, so this likely reflects a read error. DNA of the CDR3: TGCGCCAGCACCCAAAACCTGTTTGGACTAGCGGGACGCACCGGGGAGCTGTTTTAT. It is translated as CASTQNLFGLAGRTGELFY. The rearrangement links TRBV4-1 to TRBJ2-2; 12 bases are a match to TRBD2. This CDR3 comprises 19 residues. The germline CDR1 and CDR2 sequences are MGHRA and YSYEKL.

Note on this clonotype: Given the absence of the conserved phenylalanine or tryptophan at the CDR3 end, a read error is likely. This chain connects TRBV6-2 or TRBV6-3 to TRBJ2-1; 7 bases line up with TRBD2. The CDR3 loop spans 13 amino acids. V was clipped by 11 bases and J by 6 bases; unmatched bases: 10. Looked up from germline, CDR1 is MNHEY and CDR2 is SVGEGT. CDR3 in DNA: TGTGCCTGCTACCGCAGCGGGGTCAATGAGCAGTTCTAC. It codes for CACYRSGVNEQFY.

The chain joins TRBV11-2 to TRBJ2-2, with D perhaps TRBD2 (5 bases). This CDR3 comprises 17 residues. Germline V gene data show CDR1 as SGHAT and CDR2 as FQNNGV. Trimming pared 2 bases from V and 6 bases from J, leaving 19 bases between. CDR3 residues: CASSLLGSRRTSGELFF. CDR3 bases: TGTGCCAGCAGCTTACTTGGGAGCAGGCGAACATCCGGGGAGCTGTTTTTT. The variable domain in full, completed from reference TRBV11-2 and TRBJ2-2, reads EAGVAQSPRYKIIEKRQSVAFWCNPISGHATLYWYQQILGQGPKLLIQFQNNGVVDDSQLPKDRFSAERLKGVDSTLKIQPAKLEDSAVYLCASSLLGSRRTSGELFFGEGSRLTVL.

This clonotype was seen just once. The V gene is TRBV6-5, the J gene TRBJ1-2; D is possibly TRBD1 (5 bases). Germline V gives CDR1 MNHEY, CDR2 SVGAGI. Deletions cut 9 bases from V and 7 bases from J, with 15 bases between. This CDR3 is built from 12 residues. CDR3 DNA: TGTGCCAGGAGTCCTTCTAGGGGTGGCTACACCTTC. Translating it yields CARSPSRGGYTF.